This T cell receptor (beta chain) stems from a study of shared clonotypes between healthy human individuals. Whole-study findings and limits: Naive CD4 clonotypes overlapped across a few donors at about 5.2%. The sampled material consisted only of blood, and tissue repertoires are likely to differ.

Naive CD8 cells, CD45RO-negative and positively selected for CCR7, excluded terminally differentiated effector memory CD45RA+ cells. This clone showed up just once. Its target is not known. The germline V and J ends were trimmed by 1 base and 6 bases, with 7 bases remaining between them. This CDR3 is built from 13 residues. In germline, CDR1 is SEHNR, CDR2 FQNEAQ (reference sequence). Every subset had its genomic DNA shared out evenly among several immunoSEQ plates. Produced via immunoSEQ multiplex PCR; TCRdb's table is partial and in-frame only. This table has roughly 2,000,000 clones, 80% to 95% appearing once.

This sequence was found in a man aged 18 to 30 in good health. Some clones in this sample may be carry-over from other donors' samples. The sample taken for sequencing was naive CD8+ T cells from PBMCs. V usage is TRBV7-9 and J usage is TRBJ1-5; D is undetermined. This CDR3 is CASSLGGAQPQHF. The CDR3, as DNA: TGTGCCAGCAGCTTAGGCGGAGCTCAGCCCCAGCATTTT.